Shown below are 27 T cell receptor beta chains from a single sample sequenced in a study of CD8 T cells in Susac syndrome. Random hexamers were used to reverse transcribe the RNA input (about 0.45 to 1 ug). TCRdb re-derived calls from the immunoSEQ multiplex PCR reads in MiXCR, one entry per CDR3 protein. The profile shows tens of thousands of distinct CDR3 sequences, 94% of them singletons. The source material was CD8+ T cells from PBMCs. These receptors were taken from a human donor with Susac syndrome.

The chain uses TRBV6-2 or TRBV6-3 and TRBJ2-2; TRBD1 aligns across 7 bases. The CDR3 covers 16 residues. Germline V CDR1 and CDR2: MNHEY, SVGEGT. V trimming: 7 bases; J trimming: 1 base; junction bases outside the gene matches: 9. The CDR3 DNA reads as TGTGCCAGCACCCCCAGAGGGGGCGGGAACACCGGGGAGCTGTTTTTT. This translates into CASTPRGGGNTGELFF.

The V and J genes are TRBV11-2 and TRBJ2-3; TRBD2 matches 9 bases. V shed 1 base and J 2 bases; nucleotides not matched to a gene: 4. The CDR3 contains 16 residues. Looked up from germline, CDR1 is SGHAT and CDR2 is FQNNGV. The DNA for the CDR3 is TGTGCCAGCAGCTTAGGACTAGCGGTGCCCACAGATACGCAGTATTTT. It encodes CASSLGLAVPTDTQYF.

This chain joins TRBV9 and TRBJ2-5; possible D gene TRBD1, 6 bases. CDR1 SGDLS and CDR2 YYNGEE come from the germline V gene. Trimming pared 0 bases from V and 5 bases from J, leaving 20 bases between. The CDR3 runs to 17 residues. CDR3 sequence: CASSVGSGTNRRETQYF. DNA for the CDR3: TGTGCCAGCAGCGTAGGGTCCGGGACAAACCGCCGGGAGACCCAGTACTTC.

CDR3 region: CSAKQEPSANTGELFF. DNA for the CDR3: TGCAGTGCTAAACAGGAACCTTCCGCGAACACCGGGGAGCTGTTTTTT. The J gene is TRBJ2-2, the V gene TRBV20-1; a possible D gene is TRBD1 (5 bases). Germline CDR1 reads DFQATT; CDR2 reads SNEGSKA (reference sequence). There are 16 residues in the CDR3. V shed 4 bases and J shed 0 bases, with 15 bases lying between them.

This sequence joins TRBV7-9 and TRBJ1-3, with D perhaps TRBD1 (5 bases). The germline gives CDR1 SEHNR, CDR2 FQNEAQ (reference sequence). V lost 3 bases to trimming and J lost 10 bases, with 13 bases between them. The CDR3 totals 13 residues. CDR3 sequence: CASSLDRGRTIYF. In DNA, the CDR3 is TGTGCCAGCAGCTTGGATCGGGGACGTACCATATATTTT.

The CDR3 nucleotides are TGCAGTGCTAGAGGGACAGGGCTATACTACGAGCAGTACTTC. Encoded protein: CSARGTGLYYEQYF. The chain couples TRBV20-1 to TRBJ2-7, with 8 bases identical to TRBD1. CDR3 length equals 14 residues. V lost 1 base to trimming and J lost 3 bases; unmatched junction nucleotides: 5. Germline-derived CDR1 and CDR2 are DFQATT and SNEGSKA (reference sequence).

V is TRBV5-6 and J is TRBJ2-1, with D possibly matching TRBD2 (7 bases). Germline V gene lookup returns CDR1 SGHDT and CDR2 YYEEEE. V lost 4 bases to trimming and J lost 10 bases, with 21 bases between them. The length of the CDR3 is 15 residues. CDR3 in amino acids: CASSPWGGPVGEQFF. The CDR3 DNA reads as TGTGCCAGCAGCCCTTGGGGGGGCCCGGTCGGGGAGCAGTTCTTC.

This rearrangement joins TRBV7-9 to TRBJ1-5, with TRBD1 matching 7 bases. This CDR3 spans 14 amino acids. In germline, CDR1 is SEHNR, CDR2 FQNEAQ (reference sequence). V was pared by 3 bases and J by 7 bases, with 6 bases of the junction left unmatched. CDR3 DNA: TGTGCCAGCAGCTTTGGACAGGCGGGCCAGCCCCAGCATTTT. As protein: CASSFGQAGQPQHF.

V usage is TRBV7-9 and J usage is TRBJ2-7, with a possible D match to TRBD1 (6 bases). The CDR3 is made up of 15 amino acids. Germline CDR1 is SEHNR and CDR2 is FQNEAQ (reference sequence). V was shortened by 0 bases and J by 5 bases, with 14 bases between the two germline ends. The CDR3 coding sequence is TGTGCCAGCAGCTTAGCTTGGCAGGGGAGTAACGAGCAGTACTTC. As protein: CASSLAWQGSNEQYF.

This clonotype showed up just once. The V call is TRBV7-9, the J call TRBJ1-1; 8 nucleotides match TRBD1. The CDR3 is made up of 13 amino acids. In germline, CDR1 is SEHNR, CDR2 FQNEAQ (reference sequence). V shed 5 bases and J 7 bases; nucleotides not matched to a gene: 6. CDR3 region: CASSQGAQDEAFF. For the CDR3, the DNA is TGTGCCAGCAGCCAGGGGGCGCAGGATGAAGCTTTCTTT.

CDR3 in amino acids: CASSPSGLDTQYF. CDR3 coding DNA: TGTGCCAGCAGTCCCTCAGGGTTAGATACGCAGTATTTT. The chain couples TRBV7-9 to TRBJ2-3, with D possibly matching TRBD1 (5 bases). CDR3 length: 13 amino acids. V lost 6 bases, J lost 5 bases, and 12 bases lay in between. CDR1 and CDR2 (germline): SEHNR, FQNEAQ (reference sequence).

This chain connects TRBV27 to TRBJ1-1; 7 positions match TRBD1. Per the germline V gene, CDR1 is MNHEY and CDR2 is SMNVEV (reference sequence). Unmatched junction bases numbered 5, after V lost 6 bases and J lost 1 base. The CDR3 runs 14 residues. CDR3 region: CASRSWDRNTEAFF. The CDR3 DNA reads as TGTGCCAGCAGGTCGTGGGACAGGAACACTGAAGCTTTCTTT.

This chain links TRBV20-1 with TRBJ2-2; 12 bases align to TRBD2. This CDR3 region has 16 residues. Germline CDR1 DFQATT, CDR2 SNEGSKA (reference sequence). J lost 6 bases, V lost 0 bases, and 5 bases had no gene match. The CDR3 sequence: CSARDLLAGGAGELFF. CDR3 nucleotide sequence: TGCAGTGCTAGAGACTTACTAGCGGGGGGTGCCGGGGAGCTGTTTTTT.

J is TRBJ2-1 and V is TRBV9, with 11 bases identical to TRBD2. Germline CDR1 and CDR2: SGDLS and YYNGEE. The ends lost 4 bases at V and 4 bases at J; junction bases unmatched: 4. The CDR3 has 15 residues. The chain's CDR3 is CASSTSSGGYNEQFF. CDR3 coding DNA: TGTGCCAGCAGCACATCTAGCGGGGGGTACAATGAGCAGTTCTTC. The variable domain in full, completed from reference TRBV9 and TRBJ2-1, reads DSGVTQTPKHLITATGQRVTLRCSPRSGDLSVYWYQQSLDQGLQFLIQYYNGEERAKGNILERFSAQQFPDLHSELNLSSLELGDSALYFCASSTSSGGYNEQFFGPGTRLTVL.

This chain uses TRBV6-4 with TRBJ2-2, with D perhaps given as TRBD1 or TRBD2 (5 bases each). This CDR3 has 16 amino acids. CDR1 is MRHNA and CDR2 is SNTAGT in the germline V gene. The V gene lost 3 bases and the J gene lost 3 bases, with 14 bases spanning the gap. The chain's CDR3 is CASSEHPGTYTGELFF. In DNA, the CDR3 is TGTGCCAGCAGTGAGCACCCCGGGACCTACACCGGGGAGCTGTTTTTT.

This clonotype was observed a single time. This rearrangement joins TRBV5-1 to TRBJ2-7; D may match TRBD1 or TRBD2 (5 bases each). The CDR3 is 14 residues long. Trimming shortened V by 4 bases and J by 2 bases, and 13 bases separated the two germline ends. Germline V gene data show CDR1 as SGHRS and CDR2 as YFSETQ. This chain's CDR3 is CASSIRDGAYEQYF. Written as DNA, the CDR3 is TGCGCCAGCAGCATCCGGGACGGGGCCTACGAGCAGTACTTC.

J is TRBJ2-1 and V is TRBV20-1; D might be TRBD2 (6 bases). Germline V gives CDR1 DFQATT, CDR2 SNEGSKA (reference sequence). V lost 6 bases, J lost 5 bases, and 17 bases lay in between. The CDR3 covers 14 residues. The CDR3 sequence: CSALGGLGNNEQFF. The CDR3 DNA reads TGCAGTGCCCTGGGGGGACTCGGCAACAATGAGCAGTTCTTC.

The CDR3 spells CASSSGQGISGNTIYF. In DNA, the CDR3 is TGTGCCAGCAGTTCGGGACAGGGGATCTCTGGAAACACCATATATTTT. The rearrangement links TRBV6-5 to TRBJ1-3; 10 positions agree with TRBD1. Germline V CDR1 and CDR2: MNHEY, SVGAGI. The CDR3 sequence is 16 residues long. J lost 0 bases, V lost 4 bases, and 3 bases had no gene match.

This rearrangement joins TRBV7-9 to TRBJ2-3; unclear D gene. Trimming removed 3 bases from V and 5 bases from J, with 6 bases in between. The CDR3 totals 12 residues. Germline CDR1 and CDR2: SEHNR and FQNEAQ (reference sequence). DNA of the CDR3: TGTGCCAGCAGCTTTAGTCAAGATACGCAGTATTTT. It is translated as CASSFSQDTQYF.

The rearrangement uses TRBV12-2 and TRBJ2-1; TRBD2 is the table's D call, not checked against the DNA. TRBV12-2 is marked as a pseudogene. The CDR3 is made up of 17 amino acids. The CDR3 here is CASRLGWASGGENEQFF. Written as DNA, the CDR3 is TGTGCAAGTCGCTTAGGCTGGGCTAGCGGGGGTGAAAATGAGCAGTTCTTC.

This clonotype was recorded once. The chain recombines TRBV29-1 with TRBJ2-1; D might be TRBD1 or TRBD2, each matching 6 bases. The length of the CDR3 is 16 residues. Germline V gene sequence: CDR1 SQVTM, CDR2 ANQGSEA. V lost 3 bases and J lost 9, with 24 bases in between. The CDR3 DNA follows: TGCAGCGTTGACCGCCCCACGGGGGCTGGGGGAATTGAGCAGTTCTTC. Translated: CSVDRPTGAGGIEQFF.

The gene calls are TRBV7-9 and TRBJ2-1, with 9 bases identical to TRBD2. CDR1 is SEHNR, CDR2 FQNEAQ, per germline (reference sequence). The CDR3 is 16 amino acids. V gave up 5 bases and J gave up 2 bases; unmatched junction bases: 7. The CDR3 is CASSPERGDTYNEQFF. CDR3 nucleotide sequence: TGTGCCAGCAGCCCGGAGCGGGGGGACACCTACAATGAGCAGTTCTTC.

This chain connects TRBV9 to TRBJ2-3; no definite D call. The V and J ends lost 0 bases and 1 base respectively, with 3 bases between them. Germline-derived CDR1 and CDR2 are SGDLS and YYNGEE. This CDR3 contains 13 residues. The CDR3 sequence is CASSVDRTDTQYF. CDR3 coding DNA: TGTGCCAGCAGCGTAGACCGCACAGATACGCAGTATTTT.

The chain carries TRBV20-1 and TRBJ1-2; D might be TRBD1 (5 bases). From germline, CDR1 is DFQATT and CDR2 SNEGSKA (reference sequence). The CDR3 totals 10 residues. The V end lost 6 bases, the J end lost 7 bases, and 9 bases lay between the germline ends. The CDR3 DNA reads TGCAGTGCCACCGGGACTGGCTACACCTTC. Protein: CSATGTGYTF.

The J gene is TRBJ1-1, the V gene TRBV29-1, with D possibly being TRBD1 (5 bases). The germline V and J ends were trimmed by 6 bases and 0 bases, with 8 bases remaining between them. This CDR3 comprises 12 residues. Germline lookup yields CDR1 SQVTM and CDR2 ANQGSEA. The CDR3 DNA follows: TGCAGCGTACAGGACCTGAACACTGAAGCTTTCTTT. This translates into CSVQDLNTEAFF.

The rearrangement joins TRBV7-9 to TRBJ2-5; D is undetermined. The V and J ends lost 2 bases and 3 bases respectively, with 7 bases between them. The CDR3 extends over 13 amino acids. Germline CDR1 SEHNR, CDR2 FQNEAQ (reference sequence). The CDR3 loop is CASSLRTEETQYF. CDR3 nucleotides: TGTGCCAGCAGCTTACGTACTGAAGAGACCCAGTACTTC. The full variable domain, its missing parts supplied by reference TRBV7-9 and TRBJ2-5, is DTGVSQNPRHKITKRGQNVTFRCDPISEHNRLYWYRQTLGQGPEFLTYFQNEAQLEKSRLLSDRFSAERPKGSFSTLEIQRTEQGDSAMYLCASSLRTEETQYFGPGTRLLVL.

This sequence joins TRBV11-2 and TRBJ2-5; 11 bases fit TRBD2. This CDR3 is built from 16 residues. Per the germline V gene, CDR1 is SGHAT and CDR2 is FQNNGV. After removal of 1 base from V and 7 bases from J, the junction contained 8 bases not matched to a gene. CDR3 in DNA: TGTGCCAGCAGCTTAGTAGCGGGGGGGTCCAACGGGACCCAGTACTTC. Encoded protein: CASSLVAGGSNGTQYF.